The next 4 T cell receptor beta chains were all read from a single sample in a study of response to subunit inactivated influenza vaccine. TCRdb recomputed calls from the RT-PCR reads with MiXCR, one row per CDR3 protein. Of around 250,000 distinct CDR3 sequences listed, 12% are singletons. Sequencing used non-naive T cells sorted from PBMCs, obtained around 14 days before vaccination. Receptor source: a man aged 50 or older who received an inactivated influenza vaccine.

The chain has TRBV29-1 and TRBJ2-1, with 7 bases fitting TRBD2. Germline values: CDR1 SQVTM, CDR2 ANQGSEA. Trimming took 7 bases from V and 9 from J; bases not matched to a gene: 15. This CDR3 spans 14 amino acids. Here the CDR3 reads CSALGGTGGGEQFF. The CDR3, as DNA: TGCAGCGCCCTGGGCGGGACGGGGGGAGGTGAGCAGTTCTTC.

This clonotype was detected a few times. One junction end disagrees with the germline gene, perhaps due to a read error. This chain joins TRBV7-3 and TRBJ2-1; TRBD2 matches at 10 bases. Per the germline V gene, CDR1 is SGHTA and CDR2 is FQGTGA. The CDR3 covers 16 residues. This chain's CDR3 is CASSLTFSGRYDEQFF. The CDR3 DNA sequence: TGTGCCAGCAGCCTAACGTTTAGCGGGAGGTATGATGAGCAGTTCTTC.

This clonotype was recorded a few times. This chain links TRBV6-2 or TRBV6-3 with TRBJ1-1, with 12 nucleotides matching TRBD1. This CDR3 contains 15 residues. With 5 bases clipped from V and 8 bases from J, the junction kept 9 bases outside the gene matches. In germline, CDR1 is MNHEY, CDR2 SVGEGT. This chain's CDR3 is CASSTGTGGRMEAFF. The CDR3, as DNA: TGTGCCAGCAGTACCGGGACAGGGGGCAGGATGGAAGCTTTCTTT.

The chain uses TRBV5-1 and TRBJ2-3; 9 nucleotides align to TRBD2. In germline, CDR1 is SGHRS, CDR2 YFSETQ. The CDR3 runs to 16 residues. The trim removed 4 bases at V and 2 bases at J, leaving 8 bases unmatched. CDR3 bases: TGCGCCAGCAGCCCTTCGACTAGCGGAACCACAGATACGCAGTATTTT. Protein product: CASSPSTSGTTDTQYF. Together with reference TRBV5-1 and TRBJ2-3, the CDR3 gives the full variable domain: KAGVTQTPRYLIKTRGQQVTLSCSPISGHRSVSWYQQTPGQGLQFLFEYFSETQRNKGNFPGRFSGRQFSNSRSEMNVSTLELGDSALYLCASSPSTSGTTDTQYFGPGTRLTVL.